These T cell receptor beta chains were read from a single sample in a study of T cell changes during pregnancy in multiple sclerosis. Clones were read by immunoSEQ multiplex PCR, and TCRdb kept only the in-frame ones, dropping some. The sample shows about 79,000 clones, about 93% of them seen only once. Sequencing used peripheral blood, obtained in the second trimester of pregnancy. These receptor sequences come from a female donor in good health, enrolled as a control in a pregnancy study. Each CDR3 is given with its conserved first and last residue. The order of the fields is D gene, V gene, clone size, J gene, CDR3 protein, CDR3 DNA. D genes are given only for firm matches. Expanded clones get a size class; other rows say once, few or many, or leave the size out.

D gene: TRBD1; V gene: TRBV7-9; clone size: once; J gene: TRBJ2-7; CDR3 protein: CASSSGQQISYEQYF; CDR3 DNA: TGTGCCAGCAGCTCGGGACAGCAGATCTCCTACGAGCAGTACTTC
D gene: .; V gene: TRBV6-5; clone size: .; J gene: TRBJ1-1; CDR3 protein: CATGGDGSEAFF; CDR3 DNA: TGTGCCACCGGAGGGGACGGGAGTGAAGCTTTCTTT
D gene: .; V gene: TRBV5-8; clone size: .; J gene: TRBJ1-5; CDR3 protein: CASSLDMNQPQHF; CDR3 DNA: TGTGCCAGCAGCCTTGACATGAATCAGCCCCAGCATTTT
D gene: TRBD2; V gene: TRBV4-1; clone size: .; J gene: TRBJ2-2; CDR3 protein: CASSQEPRVAGNTGELFF; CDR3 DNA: TGCGCCAGCAGCCAAGAACCTCGGGTAGCGGGTAACACCGGGGAGCTGTTTTTT
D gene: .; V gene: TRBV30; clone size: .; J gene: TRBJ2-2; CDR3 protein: CALKKGESTGELFF; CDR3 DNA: TGTGCCTTGAAAAAAGGAGAGAGCACCGGGGAGCTGTTTTTT
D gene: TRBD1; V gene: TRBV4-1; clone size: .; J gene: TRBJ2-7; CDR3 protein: CASSQEETGVGYEQYF; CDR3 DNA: TGCGCCAGCAGCCAAGAAGAGACAGGGGTTGGGTACGAGCAGTACTTC
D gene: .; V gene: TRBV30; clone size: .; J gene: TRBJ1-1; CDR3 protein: CAWSVLSTEAFF; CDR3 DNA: TGTGCCTGGAGTGTACTGTCGACTGAAGCTTTCTTT
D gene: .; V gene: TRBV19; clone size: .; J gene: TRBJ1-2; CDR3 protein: CASSPRLAEWQGDYGYTF; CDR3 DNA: TGTGCCAGTAGTCCCCGTTTAGCGGAATGGCAGGGAGACTATGGCTACACCTTC
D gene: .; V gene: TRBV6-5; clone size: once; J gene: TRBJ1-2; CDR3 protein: CASSYSNNRELSF; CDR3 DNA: TGTGCCAGCAGTTACTCGAACAACAGGGAATTATCCTTC
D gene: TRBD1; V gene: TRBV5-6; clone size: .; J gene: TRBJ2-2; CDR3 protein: CASSLGTGLNTGELFF; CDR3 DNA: TGTGCCAGCAGCCTAGGGACAGGACTGAACACCGGGGAGCTGTTTTTT
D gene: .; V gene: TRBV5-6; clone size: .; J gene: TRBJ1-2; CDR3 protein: CASSFYLQGIYYGYTF; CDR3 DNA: TGTGCCAGCAGCTTTTACCTACAGGGCATTTACTATGGCTACACCTTC
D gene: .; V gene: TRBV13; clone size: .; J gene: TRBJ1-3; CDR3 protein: CASSLGARDSGNTIYF; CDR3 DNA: TGTGCCAGCAGCTTAGGGGCTCGGGATTCTGGAAACACCATATATTTT
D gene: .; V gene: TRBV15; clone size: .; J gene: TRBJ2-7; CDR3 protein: CATSRSRTALSSYEQYF; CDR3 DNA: TGTGCCACCAGCAGATCGAGGACAGCTCTGAGCTCCTACGAGCAGTACTTC
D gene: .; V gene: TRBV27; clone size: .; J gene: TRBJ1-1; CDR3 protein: CASSPSGDTEAFF; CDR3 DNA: TGTGCCAGCAGTCCATCAGGGGACACTGAAGCTTTCTTT
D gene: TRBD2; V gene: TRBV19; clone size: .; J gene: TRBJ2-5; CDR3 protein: CASSSRLAGVSPETQYF; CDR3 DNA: TGTGCCAGTAGCTCTAGACTAGCGGGGGTATCTCCAGAGACCCAGTACTTC
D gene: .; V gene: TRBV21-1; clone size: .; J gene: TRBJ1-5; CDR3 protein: CASILQTGQNQPQHF; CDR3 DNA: TGTGCCAGCATCCTTCAGACAGGCCAAAATCAGCCCCAGCATTTT
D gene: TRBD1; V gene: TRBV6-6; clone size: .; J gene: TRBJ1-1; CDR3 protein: CASSYERGRGTEAFF; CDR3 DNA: TGTGCCAGCAGTTACGAAAGGGGGCGAGGTACTGAAGCTTTCTTT
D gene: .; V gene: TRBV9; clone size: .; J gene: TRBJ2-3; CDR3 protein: CASSTGPRTDTQYF; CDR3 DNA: TGTGCCAGCAGTACAGGGCCCCGCACAGATACGCAGTATTTT
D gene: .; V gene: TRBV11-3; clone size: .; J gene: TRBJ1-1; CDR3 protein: CASSLDSGPEAFF; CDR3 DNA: TGTGCCAGCAGCTTAGATTCCGGTCCAGAAGCTTTCTTT
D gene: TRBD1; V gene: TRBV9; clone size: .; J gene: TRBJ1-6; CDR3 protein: CASSGTGANSPLHF; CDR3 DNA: TGTGCCAGCAGCGGGACAGGGGCAAATTCACCCCTCCACTTT
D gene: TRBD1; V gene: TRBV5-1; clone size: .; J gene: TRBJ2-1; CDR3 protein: CASSLAEGQRPLSFF; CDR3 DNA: TGCGCCAGCAGCTTGGCCGAGGGACAGAGACCGCTGTCGTTCTTC
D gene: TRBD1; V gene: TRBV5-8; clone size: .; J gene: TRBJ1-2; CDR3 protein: CASSFGQAYGYTF; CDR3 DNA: TGTGCCAGCAGCTTCGGACAGGCCTATGGCTACACCTTC
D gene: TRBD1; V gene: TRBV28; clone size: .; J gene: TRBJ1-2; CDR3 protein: CASSLADRAYGYTF; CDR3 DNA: TGTGCCAGCAGTTTAGCGGACAGGGCCTATGGCTACACCTTC
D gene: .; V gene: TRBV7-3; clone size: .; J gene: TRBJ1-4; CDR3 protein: CASSLNGVEGEKLFF; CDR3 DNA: TGTGCCAGCAGCTTAAATGGGGTGGAGGGTGAAAAACTGTTTTTT
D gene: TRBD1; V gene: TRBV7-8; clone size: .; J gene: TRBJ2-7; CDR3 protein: CASSLISGQGVYEQYF; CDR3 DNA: TGTGCCAGCAGCTTAATATCGGGACAGGGGGTCTATGAGCAGTACTTC
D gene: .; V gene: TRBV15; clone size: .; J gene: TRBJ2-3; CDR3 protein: CATTVAYGGTTDTQYF; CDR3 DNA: TGTGCCACCACGGTAGCGTACGGGGGAACCACAGATACGCAGTATTTT
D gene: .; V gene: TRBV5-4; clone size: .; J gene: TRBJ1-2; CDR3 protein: CASSLVGESNYGYTF; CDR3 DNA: TGTGCCAGCAGCTTGGTCGGGGAAAGTAACTATGGCTACACCTTC
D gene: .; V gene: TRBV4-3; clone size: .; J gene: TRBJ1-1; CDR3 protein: CASSQEGGGNSAFF; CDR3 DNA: TGCGCCAGCAGCCAAGAAGGGGGGGGGAATTCAGCTTTCTTT
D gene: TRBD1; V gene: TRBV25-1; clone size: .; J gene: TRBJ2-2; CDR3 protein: CASSEFTGTGGTGELFF; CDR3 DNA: TGTGCCAGCAGTGAGTTCACCGGGACAGGGGGCACCGGGGAGCTGTTTTTT
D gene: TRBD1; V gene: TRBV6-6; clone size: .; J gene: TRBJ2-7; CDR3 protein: CASSYNPQGQGAQEYF; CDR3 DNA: TGTGCCAGCAGTTACAACCCCCAGGGGCAGGGGGCCCAAGAGTACTTC
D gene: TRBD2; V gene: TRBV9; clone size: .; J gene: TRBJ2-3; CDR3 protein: CASNRGGTDTQYF; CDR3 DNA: TGTGCCAGCAACCGGGGGGGCACAGATACGCAGTATTTT
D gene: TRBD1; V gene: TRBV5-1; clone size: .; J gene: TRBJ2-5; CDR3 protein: CASSLGQGSQETQYF; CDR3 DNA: TGCGCCAGCAGCTTGGGACAGGGGTCCCAAGAGACCCAGTACTTC
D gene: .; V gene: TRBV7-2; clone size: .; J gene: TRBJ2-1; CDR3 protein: CASSLNFASNPSNEQFF; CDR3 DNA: TGTGCCAGCAGCTTAAATTTCGCGTCCAACCCATCAAATGAGCAGTTCTTC
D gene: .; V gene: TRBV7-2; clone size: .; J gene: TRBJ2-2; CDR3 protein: CASSLPGMGGELFF; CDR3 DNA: TGTGCCAGCAGCTTACCAGGGATGGGCGGGGAGCTGTTTTTT
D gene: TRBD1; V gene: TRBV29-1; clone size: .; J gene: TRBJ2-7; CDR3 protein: CSVDEGAPYEQYF; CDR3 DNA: TGCAGCGTTGACGAGGGGGCTCCCTACGAGCAGTACTTC
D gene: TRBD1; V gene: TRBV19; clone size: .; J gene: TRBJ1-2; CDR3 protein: CASSTTTGPMGNYGYTF; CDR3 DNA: TGTGCCAGTAGTACGACGACAGGGCCCATGGGGAACTATGGCTACACCTTC
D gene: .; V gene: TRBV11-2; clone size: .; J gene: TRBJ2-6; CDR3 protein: CASSMGHYSGANVLTF; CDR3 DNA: TGTGCCAGCAGCATGGGACATTACTCTGGGGCCAACGTCCTGACTTTC
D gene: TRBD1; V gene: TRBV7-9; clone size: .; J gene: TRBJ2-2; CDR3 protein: CASSLGDSNTGELFF; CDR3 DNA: TGTGCCAGCAGCTTGGGGGACAGTAACACCGGGGAGCTGTTTTTT
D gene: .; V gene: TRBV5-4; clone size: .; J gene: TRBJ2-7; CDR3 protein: CASSLSSGEQYF; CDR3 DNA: TGTGCCAGCAGCTTGAGCTCCGGCGAGCAGTACTTC
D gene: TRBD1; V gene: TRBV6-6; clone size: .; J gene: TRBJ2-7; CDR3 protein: CASSHSSGQVFYEQYF; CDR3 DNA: TGTGCCAGCAGCCACTCGTCCGGACAGGTCTTCTACGAGCAGTACTTC